Listed below are T cell receptor beta chains from one sample, sequenced in a study of blood T cell repertoires in COVID-19. Data came from immunoSEQ multiplex PCR; TCRdb stores just in-frame clones and leaves some out. The sample records under 300,000 clones, roughly 93% being singletons. Specimen: PBMCs or T cells enriched from blood (not recorded which). The receptor set was obtained from a woman aged 40-49 years with acute COVID-19. CDR3s include the opening cysteine and the closing phenylalanine or tryptophan. Each record gives: clone size, V gene, CDR3 length, J gene, CDR3 protein. A clone size is listed for some rows: how often the clone was seen (once, few, many), or a class if it is expanded.

.	TRBV7-2	17	TRBJ2-3	CASSAPLGRGLADTQYF
.	TRBV14	14	TRBJ1-5	CATEVGGSNQPQHF
once	TRBV7-6	17	TRBJ2-5	CASSVSGTSGSAETQYF
.	TRBV12-3/TRBV12-4	13	TRBJ1-2	CASSLTPTWGYTF
.	TRBV10-3	15	TRBJ2-7	CAISYQSGSGDEQYF
.	TRBV5-1	16	TRBJ2-3	CASSLGGAFGLDTQYF
.	TRBV9	16	TRBJ1-3	CASRTGAENSGNTIYF
once	TRBV6-2/TRBV6-3	17	TRBJ2-3	CASSYRAGGSGEDTQYF
.	TRBV9	17	TRBJ1-4	CASSGPPEDPTNEKLFF
.	TRBV6-5	15	TRBJ2-1	CASSLRDSSYNEQFF
.	TRBV2	13	TRBJ1-5	CASSVDYNQPQHF
.	TRBV2	15	TRBJ1-3	CASSRDSRQANTIYF
.	TRBV6-5	13	TRBJ1-2	CASSYTGSYGYTF
.	TRBV23-1	16	TRBJ2-7	CASSQPIAGNPYEQYF
.	TRBV11-2	16	TRBJ1-1	CASSSRDRGPRTEAFF
.	TRBV24-1	15	TRBJ1-2	CATSDGTGAGYGYTF
.	TRBV10-3	14	TRBJ1-1	CAISELQGAAEAFF
.	TRBV9	15	TRBJ1-2	CASSVGQSPTGGYTF
.	TRBV30	14	TRBJ2-7	CAWTEGGKSYEQYF
.	TRBV12-3/TRBV12-4	13	TRBJ2-3	CASSFDTGDTQYF
.	TRBV15	12	TRBJ1-4	CATSRGREKLFF
.	TRBV11-1	14	TRBJ2-1	CASRRDRWNVEQFF
once	TRBV3-1/TRBV3-2	15	TRBJ2-7	CASSQWAVTSYEQYF
.	TRBV24-1	15	TRBJ2-7	CATSDPRQGGYEQYF
.	TRBV10-3	17	TRBJ2-7	CAISSPWEAKSSYEQYF
.	TRBV15	14	TRBJ1-1	CATSRTDRVAEAFF
.	TRBV5-1	18	TRBJ1-3	CASSLEQGAMSSGNTIYF
.	TRBV4-1	13	TRBJ1-1	CASSHPVNTEAFF
.	TRBV18	15	TRBJ1-4	CASSSRRGGNEKLFF
once	TRBV28	12	TRBJ2-1	CASSSTGSEQFF
.	TRBV24-1	18	TRBJ2-1	CATSARGRVAGGSHEQFF
.	TRBV5-6	13	TRBJ2-7	CASTGTGGYEQYF
.	TRBV30	12	TRBJ1-6	CASWWGSSPLHF